A selection of T cell receptor beta chains follows, all from one sample in a study of shared clonotypes between healthy human individuals. TCRdb's table, derived via immunoSEQ multiplex PCR, lists solely in-frame clones and lacks some. The sample lists around 2.5 million clones; 80% to 95% were seen once. The sample comprised naive CD4+ T cells from PBMCs. Receptors were obtained from a young man in good health. Some clones in this sample may be carry-over from other donors' samples. Each CDR3 is given with its conserved first and last residue. The D gene is left open where the match is weak.

D gene: .; J gene: TRBJ1-1; V gene: TRBV7-9; CDR3 protein: CASSPGPLTEAFF; CDR3 DNA: TGTGCCAGCAGCCCCGGCCCCCTCACTGAAGCTTTCTTT
D gene: TRBD1; J gene: TRBJ1-1; V gene: TRBV7-2; CDR3 protein: CASSLIQGVTEAFF; CDR3 DNA: TGTGCCAGCAGCTTGATACAGGGGGTAACTGAAGCTTTCTTT
D gene: TRBD2; J gene: TRBJ2-2; V gene: TRBV6-6; CDR3 protein: CASSYPAGGVGELFF; CDR3 DNA: TGTGCCAGCAGTTACCCAGCGGGAGGGGTCGGGGAGCTGTTTTTT
D gene: TRBD2; J gene: TRBJ2-1; V gene: TRBV5-4; CDR3 protein: CASSDRLAAYNEQFF; CDR3 DNA: TGTGCCAGCAGCGATAGACTAGCGGCTTACAATGAGCAGTTCTTC
D gene: TRBD2; J gene: TRBJ2-3; V gene: TRBV5-1; CDR3 protein: CASSYASGADTQYF; CDR3 DNA: TGCGCCAGCAGCTATGCTAGCGGGGCAGATACGCAGTATTTT
D gene: TRBD1; J gene: TRBJ2-4; V gene: TRBV6-1; CDR3 protein: CASSPTGVQNIQYF; CDR3 DNA: TGTGCCAGCAGTCCGACAGGGGTGCAAAACATTCAGTACTTC
D gene: .; J gene: TRBJ2-3; V gene: TRBV5-5; CDR3 protein: CASSLRRIPTDTQYF; CDR3 DNA: TGTGCCAGCAGCTTGCGGCGGATACCCACAGATACGCAGTATTTT
D gene: .; J gene: TRBJ2-7; V gene: TRBV19; CDR3 protein: CASSIYSEQYF; CDR3 DNA: TGTGCCAGTAGTATATATTCCGAGCAGTACTTC
D gene: TRBD2; J gene: TRBJ2-7; V gene: TRBV7-2; CDR3 protein: CASSLIPSGPYEQYF; CDR3 DNA: TGTGCCAGCAGCTTAATCCCTAGCGGGCCCTACGAGCAGTACTTC
D gene: .; J gene: TRBJ1-1; V gene: TRBV5-1; CDR3 protein: CASSLGVSNTEAFF; CDR3 DNA: TGCGCCAGCAGCTTGGGGGTCTCGAACACTGAAGCTTTCTTT
D gene: .; J gene: TRBJ1-2; V gene: TRBV28; CDR3 protein: CASRIPGVRARYGYTF; CDR3 DNA: TGTGCCAGCAGAATACCCGGAGTCAGGGCGCGGTATGGCTACACCTTC
D gene: .; J gene: TRBJ2-2; V gene: TRBV7-9; CDR3 protein: CASKETGNTGELFF; CDR3 DNA: TGTGCCAGCAAGGAGACAGGGAACACCGGGGAGCTGTTTTTT
D gene: .; J gene: TRBJ1-1; V gene: TRBV15; CDR3 protein: CATSRGDRGPTEAFF; CDR3 DNA: TGTGCCACCAGCAGGGGAGACCGGGGGCCAACTGAAGCTTTCTTT
D gene: .; J gene: TRBJ1-6; V gene: TRBV6-1; CDR3 protein: CASSEAPGGSYNSPLHF; CDR3 DNA: TGTGCCAGCAGTGAAGCGCCGGGGGGCTCCTATAATTCACCCCTCCACTTT
D gene: .; J gene: TRBJ2-7; V gene: TRBV25-1; CDR3 protein: CASRDAGSSYEQYF; CDR3 DNA: TGTGCCAGCAGGGACGCCGGGTCATCCTACGAGCAGTACTTC
D gene: .; J gene: TRBJ2-3; V gene: TRBV5-5; CDR3 protein: CASRVTLRTDTQYF; CDR3 DNA: TGTGCCAGCCGGGTCACACTTAGGACAGATACGCAGTATTTT
D gene: .; J gene: TRBJ1-5; V gene: TRBV30; CDR3 protein: CAWSVGGSQPQHF; CDR3 DNA: TGTGCCTGGAGTGTCGGGGGGTCTCAGCCCCAGCATTTT
D gene: .; J gene: TRBJ2-1; V gene: TRBV7-6; CDR3 protein: CASSSRGASSYNEQFF; CDR3 DNA: TGTGCCAGCAGCTCCAGGGGAGCTAGCTCCTACAATGAGCAGTTCTTC
D gene: TRBD1; J gene: TRBJ1-1; V gene: TRBV11-2; CDR3 protein: CASSLGDRAMNTEAFF; CDR3 DNA: TGTGCCAGCAGCTTAGGGGACAGAGCCATGAACACTGAAGCTTTCTTT
D gene: .; J gene: TRBJ2-3; V gene: TRBV7-2; CDR3 protein: CASSPLRTDTQYF; CDR3 DNA: TGTGCCAGCAGCCCGCTACGCACAGATACGCAGTATTTT